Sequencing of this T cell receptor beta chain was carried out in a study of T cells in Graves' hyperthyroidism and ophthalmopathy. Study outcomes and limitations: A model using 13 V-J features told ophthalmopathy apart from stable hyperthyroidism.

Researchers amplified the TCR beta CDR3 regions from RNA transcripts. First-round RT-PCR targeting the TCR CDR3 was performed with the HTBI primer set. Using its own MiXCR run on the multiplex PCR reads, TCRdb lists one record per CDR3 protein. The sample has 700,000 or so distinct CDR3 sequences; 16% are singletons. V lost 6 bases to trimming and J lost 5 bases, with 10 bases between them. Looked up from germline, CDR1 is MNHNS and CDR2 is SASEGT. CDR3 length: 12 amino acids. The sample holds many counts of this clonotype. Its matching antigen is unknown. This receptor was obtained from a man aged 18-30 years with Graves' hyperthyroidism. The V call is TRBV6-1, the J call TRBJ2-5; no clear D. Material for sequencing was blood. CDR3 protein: CASSPDGETQYF. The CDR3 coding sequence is TGTGCCAGCAGCCCCGATGGCGAGACCCAGTACTTC.